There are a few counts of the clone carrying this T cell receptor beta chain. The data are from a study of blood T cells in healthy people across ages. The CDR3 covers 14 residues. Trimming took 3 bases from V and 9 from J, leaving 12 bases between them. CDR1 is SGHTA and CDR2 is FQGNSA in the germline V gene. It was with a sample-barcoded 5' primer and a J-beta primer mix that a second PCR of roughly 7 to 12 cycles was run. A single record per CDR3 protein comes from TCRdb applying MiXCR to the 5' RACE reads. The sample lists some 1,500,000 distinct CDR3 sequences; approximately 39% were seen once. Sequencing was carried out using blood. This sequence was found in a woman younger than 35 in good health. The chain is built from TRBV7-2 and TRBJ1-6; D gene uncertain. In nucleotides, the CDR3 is TGTGCCAGCAGCTTGCGCCAGCCGGGTTCACCCCTCCACTTT. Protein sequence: CASSLRQPGSPLHF.